These T cell receptor beta chains were read from a single sample in a study of neoadjuvant anti-PD-1 for oral cavity cancer. Measured with immunoSEQ multiplex PCR; TCRdb has only the in-frame clones, and not every one. Among around 60,000 clones, 65% to 80% were seen once, and the ten largest hold about 2.5%. The sample here was PBMCs, taken before nivolumab (anti-PD-1) treatment. These receptors were taken from a person between 35 and 79 years old with oral cavity squamous cell carcinoma. CDR3s include the opening cysteine and the closing phenylalanine or tryptophan. D genes are given only for firm matches. Clone sizes are given selectively: once, few, many, or a class where the clone is expanded.

v_gene	j_gene	d_gene	abundance	CDR3nt	CDR3aa
TRBV11-2	TRBJ2-7	TRBD2	.	TGTGCCAGCAGTCCCCTAGCGGGAGTATCCGAGCAGTACTTC	CASSPLAGVSEQYF
TRBV28	TRBJ2-1	.	.	TGTGCCAGCAGTGCAGGGGCAGGCCGCTACAATGAGCAGTTCTTC	CASSAGAGRYNEQFF
TRBV6-1	TRBJ2-7	TRBD2	.	TGTGCCAGCAGTTTAGGGCTAGCGGCCTACGAGCAGTACTTC	CASSLGLAAYEQYF
TRBV2	TRBJ1-6	.	.	TGTGCCAGCTCTCGGGGGTCCTATAATTCACCCCTCCACTTT	CASSRGSYNSPLHF
TRBV15	TRBJ1-4	.	.	TGTGCCACCCACCTCGGGGGTCAGGATGAAAAACTGTTTTTT	CATHLGGQDEKLFF
TRBV5-4	TRBJ1-4	TRBD1	.	TGTGCCAGCAGCTTGGACAGGGGGCAGAATGAAAAACTGTTTTTT	CASSLDRGQNEKLFF
TRBV11-3	TRBJ2-1	TRBD2	.	TGTGCCAGCAGCCGGACTAGCGGTAGCTCCTACAATGAGCAGTTCTTC	CASSRTSGSSYNEQFF
TRBV4-1	TRBJ2-2	TRBD1	.	TGCGCCAGCAGCTTTGGGGACAGGGACACCGGGGAGCTGTTTTTT	CASSFGDRDTGELFF
TRBV7-6	TRBJ2-3	.	.	TGTGCCAGCAGCCGGTTAACCACAGATACGCAGTATTTT	CASSRLTTDTQYF
TRBV5-5	TRBJ1-5	.	.	TGTGCCAGCAGCTTTGATTCAGGGAACAATCAGCCCCAGCATTTT	CASSFDSGNNQPQHF
TRBV18	TRBJ1-6	.	.	TGTGCCAGCTCACCACCACACGGGACGAATTCACCCCTCCACTTT	CASSPPHGTNSPLHF
TRBV10-3	TRBJ2-7	.	.	TGTGCCATCAGTCCGTTGGCCTCCTACGAGCAGTACTTC	CAISPLASYEQYF
TRBV5-1	TRBJ2-7	TRBD1	.	TGCGCCAGCAGCGTTAGGGGGCCGGGCGAGCAGTACTTC	CASSVRGPGEQYF
TRBV19	TRBJ1-1	.	.	TGTGCCAGTAGTATAGAGGGACATGTAAACACTGAAGCTTTCTTT	CASSIEGHVNTEAFF
TRBV29-1	TRBJ2-7	TRBD1	.	TGCAGCGTGGTTGACAGGGGCTCATCCTACGAGCAGTACTTC	CSVVDRGSSYEQYF
TRBV7-8	TRBJ1-2	.	.	TGTGCCAGCAGCTTACTTATGACAGGCAGGGGCGCTGGCTACACCTTC	CASSLLMTGRGAGYTF
TRBV9	TRBJ2-1	TRBD2	few	TGTGCCAGCAGCCCGGGACTAGCGGGGTCCAATGAGCAGTTCTTC	CASSPGLAGSNEQFF
TRBV5-1	TRBJ1-2	.	.	TGCGCCAGCAGGGACTCCTATGGCTACACCTTC	CASRDSYGYTF
TRBV5-4	TRBJ2-1	TRBD2	.	TGTGCCAGCAGCGCTGGGACTAGCGGGAAGCAGTTCTTC	CASSAGTSGKQFF
TRBV7-9	TRBJ2-7	TRBD1	.	TGTGCCAGCAGCCTAGACCTCACCGGGACAGGGTTCGAGCAGTACTTC	CASSLDLTGTGFEQYF
TRBV27	TRBJ2-6	TRBD1	.	TGTGCCAGCACCTCGGCAGGGGGCCGGGCTGGGGCCAACGTCCTGACTTTC	CASTSAGGRAGANVLTF
TRBV10-3	TRBJ2-7	TRBD1	.	TGTGCCATCAGTGAGTCGGGACAGGCTTTCTCCTACGAGCAGTACTTC	CAISESGQAFSYEQYF
TRBV7-2	TRBJ2-5	TRBD2	.	TGTGCCAGCAGCCCTCGTAAGACTAGCGGGGGGCAACAAGAGACCCAGTACTTC	CASSPRKTSGGQQETQYF
TRBV4-2	TRBJ2-1	TRBD2	.	TGTGCCAGCAGCCAAGATCTGTCAGCGGGGGGGGATGAGCAGTTCTTC	CASSQDLSAGGDEQFF
TRBV6-6	TRBJ1-6	TRBD1	.	TGTGCCAGCAGTTTCGACGGACAGGGGAATTCACCCCTCCACTTT	CASSFDGQGNSPLHF
TRBV29-1	TRBJ1-2	TRBD1	.	TGCAGCGTTGGGACAGGGGGTATTGGCTACACCTTC	CSVGTGGIGYTF
TRBV7-6	TRBJ2-7	.	.	TGTGCCAGCAGCTTGGGGATCGAGCAGTACTTC	CASSLGIEQYF
TRBV7-8	TRBJ1-6	.	.	TGTGCCAGCAGCTTAGGGGATAATTCACCCCTCCACTTT	CASSLGDNSPLHF
TRBV7-3	TRBJ2-3	.	.	TGTGCCAGCAGCTTAAGGGCTAAAGATACGCAGTATTTT	CASSLRAKDTQYF
TRBV5-1	TRBJ2-3	.	.	TGCGCCAGCAGCTCACAGGGAGATACGCAGTATTTT	CASSSQGDTQYF
TRBV5-1	TRBJ2-2	.	.	TGCGCCAGCAGCCGGGGCGGGACAGCGAACACCGGGGAGCTGTTTTTT	CASSRGGTANTGELFF
TRBV28	TRBJ2-2	TRBD1	.	TGTGCCAGCAGAGTCAGGGGGTGGAACGGGGAGCTGTTTTTT	CASRVRGWNGELFF
TRBV27	TRBJ1-5	TRBD1	.	TGTGCCAGCAGTGCCACGACAGGGATGAATCAGCCCCAGCATTTT	CASSATTGMNQPQHF
TRBV9	TRBJ1-1	.	.	TGTGCCAGCAGCGTAGACGAGCGTACTGAAGCTTTCTTT	CASSVDERTEAFF
TRBV6-5	TRBJ1-4	TRBD1	.	TGTGCCAGCAGTTATTCACAGGGGGCGGAAGAAAAACTGTTTTTT	CASSYSQGAEEKLFF
TRBV7-6	TRBJ2-2	.	.	TGTGCCAGCAGCTTAGGCCGGCAGGGGTACACCGGGGAGCTGTTTTTT	CASSLGRQGYTGELFF
TRBV28	TRBJ2-5	.	.	TGTGCCAGCAGGGAGGGGTGGAAGACCCAGTACTTC	CASREGWKTQYF
TRBV7-2	TRBJ1-2	.	.	TGTGCCAGCATCCCTCAGGGTGGAAGCTATGGCTACACCTTC	CASIPQGGSYGYTF
TRBV6-5	TRBJ2-1	TRBD1	.	TGTGCCAGCAGGCTGACAGGGAGCTCCTACAATGAGCAGTTCTTC	CASRLTGSSYNEQFF
TRBV19	TRBJ1-2	TRBD1	.	TGTGCCAGTAGTATCGGGGACAGGGGGCAACGCTATGGCTACACCTTC	CASSIGDRGQRYGYTF
TRBV2	TRBJ1-2	.	few	TGTGCCAGCAGTGAAGCGCTCTTGACTAACTATGGCTACACCTTC	CASSEALLTNYGYTF
TRBV11-2	TRBJ1-6	.	.	TGTGCCAGCAGCCCCTATCAACAGGTCCTCAATTCACCCCTCCACTTT	CASSPYQQVLNSPLHF
TRBV18	TRBJ2-1	TRBD2	.	TGTGCCAGCTCTCCTCCGGGACTAGCGGGAGTTGATGAGCAGTTCTTC	CASSPPGLAGVDEQFF
TRBV6-1	TRBJ2-3	.	few	TGTGCCAGCAGTGATAGGTACACAGATACGCAGTATTTT	CASSDRYTDTQYF
TRBV2	TRBJ1-6	.	.	TGTGCCAGCAGTGTGTCAGGGAAGGATAATTCACCCCTCCACTTT	CASSVSGKDNSPLHF
TRBV7-9	TRBJ1-2	.	once	TGTGCCAGCAGTAGCGGCAAGGGCTACGGCTACACCTTC	CASSSGKGYGYTF
TRBV6-6	TRBJ2-7	.	.	TGTGCCAGCAGTTACGTTGACGGGACCTACGAGCAGTACTTC	CASSYVDGTYEQYF
TRBV5-4	TRBJ2-7	.	.	TGTGCCAGCAGCGATAACTACGAGCAGTACTTC	CASSDNYEQYF
TRBV13	TRBJ2-3	TRBD2	.	TGTGCCAGCAGCTCAAGACTAGCGGGAGGGCATACGCAGTATTTT	CASSSRLAGGHTQYF
TRBV14	TRBJ1-2	.	.	TGTGCCAGCAGCCAAAGTACAACAATCTATGGCTACACCTTC	CASSQSTTIYGYTF
TRBV7-8	TRBJ2-1	TRBD2	.	TGTGCCAGCAGCTTTAGCGGGAGGGCCGGCTACAATGAGCAGTTCTTC	CASSFSGRAGYNEQFF
TRBV10-1	TRBJ1-1	TRBD1	.	TGCGCCAGCAGGGCCCAGGGGGCGAACACTGAAGCTTTCTTT	CASRAQGANTEAFF
TRBV7-6	TRBJ1-2	.	.	TGTGCCAGCAGCTTAGAGCAACAGGGACTAGGGTACACCTTC	CASSLEQQGLGYTF
TRBV28	TRBJ2-1	.	.	TGTGCCAGCGGCCAAGGGCAGGGGAACAATGAGCAGTTCTTC	CASGQGQGNNEQFF
TRBV15	TRBJ2-7	.	.	TGTGCCACCAGCAGAGATTCGGAGATAGCGCAATCCTACGAGCAGTACTTC	CATSRDSEIAQSYEQYF
TRBV11-3	TRBJ2-7	.	few	TGTGCCAGCAGCTTAGACCTGACAGGCCATTGCAACTTC	CASSLDLTGHCNF
TRBV6-5	TRBJ1-6	.	few	TGTGCCAGCAGTTACTCGAAGAGAGATAATTCACCCCTCCACTTT	CASSYSKRDNSPLHF
TRBV6-6	TRBJ2-7	.	.	TGTGCCAGCCTCAGGGTTGGGGGGATAGGCGAGCAGTACTTC	CASLRVGGIGEQYF
TRBV30	TRBJ1-5	TRBD1	.	TGTGCCTGGAGCCAAAGGGGACAGGGAAATCAGCCCCAGCATTTT	CAWSQRGQGNQPQHF